What follows are 9 T cell receptor beta chains derived from one specimen sequenced in a study of blood T cell repertoires in COVID-19. Sequencing used immunoSEQ multiplex PCR; TCRdb keeps in-frame clones, though not all of them. The profile shows 100,000 or so clones, roughly 80% of them singletons. Sequenced sample: peripheral blood. The receptors stem from a man between 60 and 75 years old with active or convalescent COVID-19.

This clone has just one count. This chain links TRBV3-1 (or the pseudogene TRBV3-2) with TRBJ2-5; TRBD2 is a possible D gene (6 bases). V lost 1 base, J lost 5 bases, and 20 bases lay in between. The V gene's germline CDR1 is LGHDT and CDR2 YNNKEL (reference sequence). This CDR3 is built from 17 residues. In DNA form, the CDR3 reads TGTGCCAGCAGCCAAGGGGGCGGGGTCGGTCGAGGGGAGACCCAGTACTTC. Protein: CASSQGGGVGRGETQYF.

V and J are TRBV18 and TRBJ2-7, with TRBD1 matching 8 bases. The length of the CDR3 is 14 residues. CDR1 is KGHSH and CDR2 is LQKENI in the germline V gene. The ends lost 1 base at V and 3 bases at J; junction bases unmatched: 2. The CDR3: CASSPRTGGYEQYV. The CDR3 DNA reads as TGTGCCAGCTCACCACGCACAGGGGGCTACGAGCAGTACGTC.

The genes are TRBV5-5 and TRBJ2-7; possibly TRBD2 for D (6 bases). Germline V gives CDR1 SGHKS, CDR2 YYEKEE (reference sequence). V was pared by 4 bases and J by 3 bases, with 17 bases between. CDR3 length: 15 residues. Written as DNA, the CDR3 is TGTGCCAGCAGCCAAGATCACGGGGGAATCTACGAGCAGTACGTC. This sequence encodes CASSQDHGGIYEQYV.

The V call is TRBV11-3, the J call TRBJ2-7, with D perhaps matching TRBD2 (5 bases). Trimming shortened V by 1 base and J by 4 bases, and 20 bases separated the two germline ends. CDR1 is SGHNT, CDR2 YENEEA, per germline. The CDR3 runs to 17 residues. CDR3 sequence reads: CASSLVASGRSFYEQYF. The CDR3 DNA reads TGTGCCAGCAGCTTAGTAGCGTCGGGTAGGTCGTTTTACGAGCAGTACTTC.

The chain recombines TRBV2 with TRBJ1-4; 11 bases match TRBD1. V trimming: 5 bases; J trimming: 7 bases; junction bases outside the gene matches: 3. The CDR3 has 14 residues. Germline CDR1 reads SNHLY; CDR2 reads FYNNEI. The CDR3 spells CASSPDRGREKLFF. CDR3 nucleotides: TGTGCCAGCAGTCCGGACAGGGGGCGTGAAAAACTGTTTTTT.

This clone was recorded only once. This chain uses TRBV6-2 or TRBV6-3 with TRBJ2-1; 13 positions match TRBD2. The CDR3 totals 16 residues. V lost 5 bases to trimming and J lost 4 bases; unmatched junction nucleotides: 5. CDR1 and CDR2 from the germline V gene are MNHEY and SVGEGT. The CDR3 here is CASSPRTSGSYNEQFF. In DNA, the CDR3 is TGTGCCAGCAGTCCACGGACTAGCGGGAGTTACAATGAGCAGTTCTTC.

The chain's CDR3 is CASSLGRGLMREQYV. Here the CDR3 DNA reads TGTGCCAGCAGCTTAGGCAGGGGGCTAATGCGCGAGCAGTACGTC. The V gene is TRBV11-2, the J gene TRBJ2-7; 8 nucleotides agree with TRBD1. The CDR3 is 15 amino acids. With V trimmed by 1 base and J by 6 bases, 8 bases remained unmatched. Germline lookup yields CDR1 SGHAT and CDR2 FQNNGV.

The chain is built from TRBV6-2 or TRBV6-3 and TRBJ1-2, with D perhaps TRBD1 (6 bases). The germline CDR1 and CDR2 sequences are MNHEY and SVGEGT. V dropped 2 bases and J dropped 1 base, with 8 bases sitting between them. The CDR3 runs to 14 residues. The CDR3 DNA is TGTGCCAGCAGTTACGGACAGTTTAACTATGGCTACACCTTC. Translated, it gives CASSYGQFNYGYTF.

The chain employs TRBV3-1 (or the pseudogene TRBV3-2) and TRBJ1-2; D may be TRBD1 (5 bases). Germline values: CDR1 LGHDT, CDR2 YNNKEL (reference sequence). CDR3 length: 15 residues. Trimming stripped 0 bases from V and 4 bases from J, with 12 bases between. The CDR3 DNA follows: TGTGCCAGCAGCCAAGATTGGAGGGGCGGCTATGGCTACACCTTC. It translates to CASSQDWRGGYGYTF.